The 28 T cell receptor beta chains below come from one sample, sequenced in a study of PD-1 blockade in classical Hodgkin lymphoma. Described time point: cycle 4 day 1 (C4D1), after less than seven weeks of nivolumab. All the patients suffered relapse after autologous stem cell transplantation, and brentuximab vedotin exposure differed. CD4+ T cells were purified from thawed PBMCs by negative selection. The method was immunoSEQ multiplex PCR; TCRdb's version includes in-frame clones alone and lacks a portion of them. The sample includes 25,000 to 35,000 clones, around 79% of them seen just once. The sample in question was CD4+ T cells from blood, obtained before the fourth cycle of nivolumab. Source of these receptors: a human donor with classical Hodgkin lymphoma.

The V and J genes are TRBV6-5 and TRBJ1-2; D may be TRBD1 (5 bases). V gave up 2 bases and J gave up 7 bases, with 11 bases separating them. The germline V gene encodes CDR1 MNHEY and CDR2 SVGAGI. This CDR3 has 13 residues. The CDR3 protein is CASSYGEGLGYTF. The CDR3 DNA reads TGTGCCAGCAGTTACGGTGAGGGGCTTGGCTACACCTTC.

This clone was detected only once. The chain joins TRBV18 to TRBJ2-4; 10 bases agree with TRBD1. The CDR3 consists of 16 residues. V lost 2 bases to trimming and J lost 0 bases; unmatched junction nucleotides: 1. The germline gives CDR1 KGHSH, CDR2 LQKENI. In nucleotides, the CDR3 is TGTGCCAGCTCACCAGGGACAGGGGAAGCCAAAAACATTCAGTACTTC. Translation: CASSPGTGEAKNIQYF.

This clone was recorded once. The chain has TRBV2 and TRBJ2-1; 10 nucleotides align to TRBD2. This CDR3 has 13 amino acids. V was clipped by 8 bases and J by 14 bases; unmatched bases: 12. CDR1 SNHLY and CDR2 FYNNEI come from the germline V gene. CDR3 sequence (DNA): TGTGCCAGCTGTCGAGAGAGCGGGGGGGTGAAGTTCTTC. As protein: CASCRESGGVKFF.

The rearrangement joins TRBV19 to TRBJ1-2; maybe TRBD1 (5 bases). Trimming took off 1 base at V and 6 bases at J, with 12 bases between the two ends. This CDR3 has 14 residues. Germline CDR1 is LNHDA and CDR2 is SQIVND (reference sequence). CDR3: CASSIGTAGHGYTF. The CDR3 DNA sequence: TGTGCCAGTAGTATAGGTACAGCGGGGCATGGCTACACCTTC.

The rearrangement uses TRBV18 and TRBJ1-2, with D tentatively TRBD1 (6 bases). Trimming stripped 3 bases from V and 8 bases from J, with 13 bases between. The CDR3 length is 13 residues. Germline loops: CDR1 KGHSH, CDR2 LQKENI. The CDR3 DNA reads TGTGCCAGCTCACCCGCGGCAGGGGAAGGCTACACCTTC. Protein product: CASSPAAGEGYTF.

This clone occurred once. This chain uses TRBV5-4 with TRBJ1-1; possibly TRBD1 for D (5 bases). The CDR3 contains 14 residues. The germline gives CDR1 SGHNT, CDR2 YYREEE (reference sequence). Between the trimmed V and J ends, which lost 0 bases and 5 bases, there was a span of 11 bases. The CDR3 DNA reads TGTGCCAGCAGCTTGGGCGGGGGTGGTACTGAAGCTTTCTTT. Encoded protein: CASSLGGGGTEAFF. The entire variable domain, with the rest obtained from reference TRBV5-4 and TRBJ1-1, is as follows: ETGVTQSPTHLIKTRGQQVTLRCSSQSGHNTVSWYQQALGQGPQFIFQYYREEENGRGNFPPRFSGLQFPNYSSELNVNALELDDSALYLCASSLGGGGTEAFFGQGTRLTVV.

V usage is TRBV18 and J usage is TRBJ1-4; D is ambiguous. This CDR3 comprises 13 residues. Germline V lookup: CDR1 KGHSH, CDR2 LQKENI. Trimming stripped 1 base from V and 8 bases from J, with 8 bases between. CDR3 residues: CASSPQMGEKLFF. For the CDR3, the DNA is TGTGCCAGCTCACCACAGATGGGGGAAAAACTGTTTTTT. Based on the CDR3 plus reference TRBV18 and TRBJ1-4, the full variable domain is NAGVMQNPRHLVRRRGQEARLRCSPMKGHSHVYWYRQLPEEGLKFMVYLQKENIIDESGMPKERFSAEFPKEGPSILRIQQVVRGDSAAYFCASSPQMGEKLFFGSGTQLSVL.

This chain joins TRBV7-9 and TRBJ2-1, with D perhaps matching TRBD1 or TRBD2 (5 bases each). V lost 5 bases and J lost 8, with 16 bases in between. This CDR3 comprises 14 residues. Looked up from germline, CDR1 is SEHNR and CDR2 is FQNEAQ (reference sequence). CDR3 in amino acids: CASSRDLLWDEQFF. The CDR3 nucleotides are TGTGCCAGCAGCCGGGACCTTCTGTGGGATGAGCAGTTCTTC. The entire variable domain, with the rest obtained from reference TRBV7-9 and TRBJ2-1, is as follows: DTGVSQNPRHKITKRGQNVTFRCDPISEHNRLYWYRQTLGQGPEFLTYFQNEAQLEKSRLLSDRFSAERPKGSFSTLEIQRTEQGDSAMYLCASSRDLLWDEQFFGPGTRLTVL.

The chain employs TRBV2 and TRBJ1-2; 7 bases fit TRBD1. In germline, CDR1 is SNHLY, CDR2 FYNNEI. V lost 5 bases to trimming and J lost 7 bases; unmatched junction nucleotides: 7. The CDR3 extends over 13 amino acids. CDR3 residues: CASSYRGAGGYTF. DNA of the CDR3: TGTGCCAGCAGTTACAGGGGCGCGGGTGGCTACACCTTC.

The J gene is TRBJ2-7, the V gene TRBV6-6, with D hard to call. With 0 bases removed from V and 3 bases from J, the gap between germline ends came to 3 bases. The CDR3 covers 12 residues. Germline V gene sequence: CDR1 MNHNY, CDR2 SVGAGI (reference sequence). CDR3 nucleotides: TGTGCCAGCAGTTACTCTTACTACGAGCAGTACTTC. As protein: CASSYSYYEQYF.

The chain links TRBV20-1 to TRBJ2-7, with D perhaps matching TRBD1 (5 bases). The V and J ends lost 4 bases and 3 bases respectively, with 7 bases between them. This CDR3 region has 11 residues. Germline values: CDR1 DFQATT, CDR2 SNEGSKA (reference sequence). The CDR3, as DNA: TGCAGTGCTAAGGGGCGCTACGAGCAGTACTTC. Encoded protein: CSAKGRYEQYF.

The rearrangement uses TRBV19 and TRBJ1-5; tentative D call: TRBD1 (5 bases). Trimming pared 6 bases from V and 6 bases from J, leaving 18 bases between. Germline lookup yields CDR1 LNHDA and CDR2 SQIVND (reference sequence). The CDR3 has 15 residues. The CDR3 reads CASSTLGRAGQPQHF. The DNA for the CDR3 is TGTGCCAGTAGCACCTTGGGCAGGGCGGGTCAGCCCCAGCATTTT.

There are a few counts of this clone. CDR3 loop: CATQTGGRTEAFF. The CDR3 region has the DNA TGTGCCACTCAAACAGGGGGCAGGACTGAAGCTTTCTTT. V and J are TRBV19 and TRBJ1-1; 9 positions match TRBD1. V trimming: 10 bases; J trimming: 5 bases; junction bases outside the gene matches: 8. There are 13 residues in the CDR3. In germline, CDR1 is LNHDA, CDR2 SQIVND (reference sequence).

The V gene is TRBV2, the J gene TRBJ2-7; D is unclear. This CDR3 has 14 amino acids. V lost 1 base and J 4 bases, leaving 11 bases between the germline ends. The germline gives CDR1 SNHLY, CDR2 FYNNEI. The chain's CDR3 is CASSEVLGFYEQYF. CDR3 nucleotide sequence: TGTGCCAGCAGTGAAGTTCTGGGTTTTTACGAGCAGTACTTC.

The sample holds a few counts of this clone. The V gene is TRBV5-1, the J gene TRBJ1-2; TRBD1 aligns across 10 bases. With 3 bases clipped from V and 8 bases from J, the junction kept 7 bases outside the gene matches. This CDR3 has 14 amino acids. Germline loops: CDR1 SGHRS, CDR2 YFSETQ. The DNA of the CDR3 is TGCGCCAGCAGCTCGGGGGACAGGGGAGGCGGCTACACCTTC. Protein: CASSSGDRGGGYTF.

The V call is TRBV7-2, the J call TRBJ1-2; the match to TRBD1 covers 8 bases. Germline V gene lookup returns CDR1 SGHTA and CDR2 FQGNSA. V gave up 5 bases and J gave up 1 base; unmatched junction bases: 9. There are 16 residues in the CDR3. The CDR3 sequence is CASSRGQGRINYGYTF. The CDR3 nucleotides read TGTGCCAGCAGCCGAGGACAGGGTCGCATTAACTATGGCTACACCTTC.

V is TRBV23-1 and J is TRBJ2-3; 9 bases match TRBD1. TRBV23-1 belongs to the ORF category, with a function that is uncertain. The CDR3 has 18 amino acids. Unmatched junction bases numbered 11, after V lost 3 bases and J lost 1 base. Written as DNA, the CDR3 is TGCGCCAGCAGTCATCGGGACAGGGAGCAAGACGGCACAGATACGCAGTATTTT. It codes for CASSHRDREQDGTDTQYF.

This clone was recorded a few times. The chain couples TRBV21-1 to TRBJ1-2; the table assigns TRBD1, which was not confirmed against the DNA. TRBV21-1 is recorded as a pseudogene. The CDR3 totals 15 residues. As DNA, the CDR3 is TGTGCCAGCAGCAAAGAGAGGCAGGGGGCTGGTGGCTACACCTTC. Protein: CASSKERQGAGGYTF.

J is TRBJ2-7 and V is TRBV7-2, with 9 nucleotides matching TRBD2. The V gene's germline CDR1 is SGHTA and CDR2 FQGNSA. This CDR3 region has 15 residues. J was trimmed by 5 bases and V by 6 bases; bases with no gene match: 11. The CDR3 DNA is TGTGCCAGCAGTACTACTAGCGGGTTGATCCACGAGCAGTACTTC. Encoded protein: CASSTTSGLIHEQYF.

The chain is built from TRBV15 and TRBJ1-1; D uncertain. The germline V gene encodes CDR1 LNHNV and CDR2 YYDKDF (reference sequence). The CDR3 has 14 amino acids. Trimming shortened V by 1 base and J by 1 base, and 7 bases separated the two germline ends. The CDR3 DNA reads TGTGCCACCAGCAGAGGTTATGGGAACACTGAAGCTTTCTTT. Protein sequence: CATSRGYGNTEAFF.

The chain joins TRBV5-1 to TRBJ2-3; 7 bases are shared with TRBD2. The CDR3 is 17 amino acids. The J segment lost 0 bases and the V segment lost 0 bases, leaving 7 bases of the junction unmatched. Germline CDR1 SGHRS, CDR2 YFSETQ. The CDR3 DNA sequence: TGCGCCAGCAGCTTGGCTCTGCTAGCGGAGAGCACAGATACGCAGTATTTT. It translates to CASSLALLAESTDTQYF.

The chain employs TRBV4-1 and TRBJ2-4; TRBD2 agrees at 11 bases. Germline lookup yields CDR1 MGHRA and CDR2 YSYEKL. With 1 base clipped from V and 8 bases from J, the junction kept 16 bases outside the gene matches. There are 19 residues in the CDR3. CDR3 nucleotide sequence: TGCGCCAGCAGCCAAGCGGAACTAGCGGGGGCGATCGGGAGGCACATTCAGTACTTC. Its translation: CASSQAELAGAIGRHIQYF.

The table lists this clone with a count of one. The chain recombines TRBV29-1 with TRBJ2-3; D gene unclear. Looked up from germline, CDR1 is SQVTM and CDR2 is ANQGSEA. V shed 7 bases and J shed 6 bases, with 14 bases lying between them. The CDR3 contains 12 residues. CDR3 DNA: TGCAGCGGACGTCTAGGGTTCGATACGCAGTATTTT. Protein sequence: CSGRLGFDTQYF.

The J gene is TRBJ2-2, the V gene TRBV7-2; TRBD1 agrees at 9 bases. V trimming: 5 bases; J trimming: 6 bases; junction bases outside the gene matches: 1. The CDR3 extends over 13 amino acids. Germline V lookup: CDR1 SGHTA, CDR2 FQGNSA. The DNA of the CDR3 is TGTGCCAGCAGCGGACAGGGGTCCGGGGAGCTGTTTTTT. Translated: CASSGQGSGELFF.

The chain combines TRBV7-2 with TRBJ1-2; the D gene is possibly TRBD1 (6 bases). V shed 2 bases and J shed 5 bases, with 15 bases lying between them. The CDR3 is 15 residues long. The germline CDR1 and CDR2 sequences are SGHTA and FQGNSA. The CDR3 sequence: CASSLLGRTAYGYTF. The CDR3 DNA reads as TGTGCCAGCAGCTTACTGGGTCGGACAGCTTATGGCTACACCTTC.

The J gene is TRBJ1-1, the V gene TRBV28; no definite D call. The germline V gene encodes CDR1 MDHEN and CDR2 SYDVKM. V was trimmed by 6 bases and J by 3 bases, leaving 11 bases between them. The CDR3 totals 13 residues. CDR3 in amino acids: CASSSGLHTEAFF. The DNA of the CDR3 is TGTGCCAGCAGCTCCGGGCTACACACTGAAGCTTTCTTT.

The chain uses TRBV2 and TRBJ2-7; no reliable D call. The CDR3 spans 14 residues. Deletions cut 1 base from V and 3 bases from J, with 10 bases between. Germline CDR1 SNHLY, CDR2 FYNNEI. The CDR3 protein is CASSEEGLGYEQYF. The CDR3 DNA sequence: TGTGCCAGCAGTGAAGAAGGGTTGGGCTACGAGCAGTACTTC.

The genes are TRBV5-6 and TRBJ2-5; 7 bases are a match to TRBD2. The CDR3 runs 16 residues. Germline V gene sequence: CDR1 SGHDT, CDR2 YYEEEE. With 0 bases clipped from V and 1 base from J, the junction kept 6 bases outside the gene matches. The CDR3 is CASSLVGASGQETQYF. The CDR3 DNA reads TGTGCCAGCAGCTTGGTAGGGGCTAGCGGCCAAGAGACCCAGTACTTC.